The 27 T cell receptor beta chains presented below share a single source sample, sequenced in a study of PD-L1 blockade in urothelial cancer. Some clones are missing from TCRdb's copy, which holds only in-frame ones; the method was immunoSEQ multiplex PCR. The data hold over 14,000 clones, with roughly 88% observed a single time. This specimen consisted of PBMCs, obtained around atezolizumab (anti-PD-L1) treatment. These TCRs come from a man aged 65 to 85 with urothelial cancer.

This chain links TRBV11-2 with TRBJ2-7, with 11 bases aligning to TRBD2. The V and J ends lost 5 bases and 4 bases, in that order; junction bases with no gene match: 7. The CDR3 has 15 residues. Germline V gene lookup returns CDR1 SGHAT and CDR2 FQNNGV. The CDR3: CASSPRSGGVYEQYF. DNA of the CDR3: TGTGCCAGCAGCCCCCGTAGCGGGGGGGTTTACGAGCAGTACTTC.

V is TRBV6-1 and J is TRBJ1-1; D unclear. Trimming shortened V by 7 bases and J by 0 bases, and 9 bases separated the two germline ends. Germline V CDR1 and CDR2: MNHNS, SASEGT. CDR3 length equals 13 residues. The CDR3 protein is CASILELNTEAFF. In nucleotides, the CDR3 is TGTGCCAGCATCCTAGAACTGAACACTGAAGCTTTCTTT.

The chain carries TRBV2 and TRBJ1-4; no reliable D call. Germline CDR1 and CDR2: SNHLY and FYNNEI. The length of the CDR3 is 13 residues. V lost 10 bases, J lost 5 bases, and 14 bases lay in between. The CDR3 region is CATQMLENEKLFF. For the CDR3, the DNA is TGTGCCACACAGATGCTCGAGAATGAAAAACTGTTTTTT.

CDR3 sequence: CASSLGDRVLGYTF. The CDR3 bases are TGTGCCAGCAGTTTAGGGGACAGGGTACTTGGCTACACCTTC. The chain employs TRBV28 and TRBJ1-2, with TRBD1 matching over 9 bases. V lost 2 bases, J lost 7 bases, and 5 bases stayed unmatched. Germline assignment: CDR1 MDHEN and CDR2 SYDVKM. This CDR3 is built from 14 residues.

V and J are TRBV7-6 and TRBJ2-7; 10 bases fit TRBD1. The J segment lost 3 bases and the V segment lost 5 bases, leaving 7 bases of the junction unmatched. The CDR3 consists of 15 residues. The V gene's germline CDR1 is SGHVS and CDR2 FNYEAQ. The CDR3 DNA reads TGTGCCAGCAGCGAGGGGACAGGGGCACACTACGAGCAGTACTTC. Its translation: CASSEGTGAHYEQYF.

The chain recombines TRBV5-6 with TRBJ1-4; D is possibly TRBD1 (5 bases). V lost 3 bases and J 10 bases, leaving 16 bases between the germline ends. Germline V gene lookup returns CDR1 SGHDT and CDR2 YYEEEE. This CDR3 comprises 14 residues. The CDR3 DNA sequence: TGTGCCAGCAGCTCACGGGGGTTTATAGCAAAACTGTTTTTT. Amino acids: CASSSRGFIAKLFF.

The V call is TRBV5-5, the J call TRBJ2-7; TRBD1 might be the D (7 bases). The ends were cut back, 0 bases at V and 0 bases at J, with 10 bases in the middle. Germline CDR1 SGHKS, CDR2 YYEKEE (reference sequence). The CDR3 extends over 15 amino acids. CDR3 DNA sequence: TGTGCCAGCAGCTTGGGGGGGGACAGCTCCTACGAGCAGTACTTC. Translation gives CASSLGGDSSYEQYF.

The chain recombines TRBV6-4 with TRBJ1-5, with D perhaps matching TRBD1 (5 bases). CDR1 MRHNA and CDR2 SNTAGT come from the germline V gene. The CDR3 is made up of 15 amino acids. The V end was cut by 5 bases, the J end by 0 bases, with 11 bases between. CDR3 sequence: CASSWTFDSNQPQHF. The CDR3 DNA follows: TGTGCCAGCAGTTGGACATTTGATAGCAATCAGCCCCAGCATTTT.

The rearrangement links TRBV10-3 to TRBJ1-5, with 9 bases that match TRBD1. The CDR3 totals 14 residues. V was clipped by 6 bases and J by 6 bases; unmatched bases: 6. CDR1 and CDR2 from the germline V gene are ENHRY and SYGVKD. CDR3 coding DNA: TGTGCCATCAGGGGACAGGGAGGGGGTCAGCCCCAGCATTTT. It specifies CAIRGQGGGQPQHF.

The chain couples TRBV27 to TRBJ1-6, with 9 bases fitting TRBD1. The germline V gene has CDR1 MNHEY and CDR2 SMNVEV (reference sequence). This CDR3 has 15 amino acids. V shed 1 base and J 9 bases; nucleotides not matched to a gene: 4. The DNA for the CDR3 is TGTGCCAGCAGTTTATTGGACAGGGGCGGTTCACCCCTCCACTTT. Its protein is CASSLLDRGGSPLHF.

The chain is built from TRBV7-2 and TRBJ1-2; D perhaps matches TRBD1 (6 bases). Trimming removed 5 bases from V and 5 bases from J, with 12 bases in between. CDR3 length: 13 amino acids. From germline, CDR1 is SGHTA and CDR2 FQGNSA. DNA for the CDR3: TGTGCCAGCAGCAGGCGGACAGATTATGGCTACACCTTC. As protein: CASSRRTDYGYTF.

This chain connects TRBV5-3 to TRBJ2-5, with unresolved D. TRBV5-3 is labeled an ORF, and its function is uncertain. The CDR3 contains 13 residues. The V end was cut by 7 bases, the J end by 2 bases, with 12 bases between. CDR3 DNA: TGTGCCAGAGCTAAGACAACGCAAGAGACCCAGTACTTC. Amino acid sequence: CARAKTTQETQYF.

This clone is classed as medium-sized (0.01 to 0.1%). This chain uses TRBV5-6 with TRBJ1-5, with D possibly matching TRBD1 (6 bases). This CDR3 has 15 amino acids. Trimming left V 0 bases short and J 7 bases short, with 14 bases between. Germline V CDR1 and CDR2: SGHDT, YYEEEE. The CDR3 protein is CASSLEGHGGQPQHF. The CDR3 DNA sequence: TGTGCCAGCAGCTTGGAGGGACACGGGGGGCAGCCCCAGCATTTT.

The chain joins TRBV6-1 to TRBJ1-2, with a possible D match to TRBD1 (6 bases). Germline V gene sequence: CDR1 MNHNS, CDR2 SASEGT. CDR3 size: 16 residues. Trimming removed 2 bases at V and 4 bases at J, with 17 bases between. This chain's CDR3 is CASSERRQVTSYGYTF. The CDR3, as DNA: TGTGCCAGCAGTGAAAGGCGACAGGTCACAAGCTATGGCTACACCTTC.

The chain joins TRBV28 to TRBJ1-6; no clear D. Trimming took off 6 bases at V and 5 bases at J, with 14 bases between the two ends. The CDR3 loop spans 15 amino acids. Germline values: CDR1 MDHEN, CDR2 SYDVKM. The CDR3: CASSQTVGNNSPLHF. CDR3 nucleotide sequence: TGTGCCAGCAGCCAGACCGTCGGGAATAATTCACCCCTCCACTTT.

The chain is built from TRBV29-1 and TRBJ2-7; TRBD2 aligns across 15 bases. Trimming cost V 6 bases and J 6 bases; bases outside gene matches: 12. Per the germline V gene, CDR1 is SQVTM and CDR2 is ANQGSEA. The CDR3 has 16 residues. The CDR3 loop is CSVAGLAGGTTLEQYF. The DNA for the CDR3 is TGCAGCGTGGCGGGACTAGCGGGGGGCACGACGCTCGAGCAGTACTTC.

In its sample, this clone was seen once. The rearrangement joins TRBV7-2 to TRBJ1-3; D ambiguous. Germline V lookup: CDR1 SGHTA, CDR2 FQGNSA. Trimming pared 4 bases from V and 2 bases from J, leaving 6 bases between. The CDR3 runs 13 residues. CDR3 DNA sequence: TGTGCCAGCAGCTCCCAGACTGGAAACACCATATATTTT. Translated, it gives CASSSQTGNTIYF.

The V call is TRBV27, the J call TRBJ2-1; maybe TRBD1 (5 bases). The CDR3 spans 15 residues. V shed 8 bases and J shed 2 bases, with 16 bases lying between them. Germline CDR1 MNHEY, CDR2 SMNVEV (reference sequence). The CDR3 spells CASSDRQIPYNEQFF. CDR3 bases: TGTGCCAGCTCAGACCGACAGATCCCCTACAATGAGCAGTTCTTC.

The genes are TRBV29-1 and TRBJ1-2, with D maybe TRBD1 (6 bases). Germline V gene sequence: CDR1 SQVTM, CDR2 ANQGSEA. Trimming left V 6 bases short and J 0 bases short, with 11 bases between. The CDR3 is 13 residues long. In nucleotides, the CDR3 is TGCAGCGTGTGGACAGAGACTAACTATGGCTACACCTTC. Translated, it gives CSVWTETNYGYTF.

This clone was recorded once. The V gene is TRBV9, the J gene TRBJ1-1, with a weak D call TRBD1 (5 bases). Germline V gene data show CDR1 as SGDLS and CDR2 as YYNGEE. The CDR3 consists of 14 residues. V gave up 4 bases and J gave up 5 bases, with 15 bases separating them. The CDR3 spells CASSRGGTGTEAFF. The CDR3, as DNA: TGTGCCAGCAGCCGGGGGGGGACGGGAACTGAAGCTTTCTTT.

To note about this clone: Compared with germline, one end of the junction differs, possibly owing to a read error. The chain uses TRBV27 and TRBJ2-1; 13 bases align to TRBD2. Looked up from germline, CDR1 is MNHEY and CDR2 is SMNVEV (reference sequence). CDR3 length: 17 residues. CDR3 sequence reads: CASSPWTSGGSHNEQFF. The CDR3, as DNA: TGTGCCAGCAGTCCCTGGACTAGCGGGGGCTCCCACAATGAGCAGTTCTTC.

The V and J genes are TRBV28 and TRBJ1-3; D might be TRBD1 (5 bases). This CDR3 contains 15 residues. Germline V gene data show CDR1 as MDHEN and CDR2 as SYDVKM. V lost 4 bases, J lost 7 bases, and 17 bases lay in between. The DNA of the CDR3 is TGTGCCAGCAGTTGGGACTCTTTGGGCCCGAACACCATATATTTT. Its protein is CASSWDSLGPNTIYF. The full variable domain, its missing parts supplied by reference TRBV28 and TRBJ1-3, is DVKVTQSSRYLVKRTGEKVFLECVQDMDHENMFWYRQDPGLGLRLIYFSYDVKMKEKGDIPEGYSVSREKKERFSLILESASTNQTSMYLCASSWDSLGPNTIYFGEGSWLTVV.

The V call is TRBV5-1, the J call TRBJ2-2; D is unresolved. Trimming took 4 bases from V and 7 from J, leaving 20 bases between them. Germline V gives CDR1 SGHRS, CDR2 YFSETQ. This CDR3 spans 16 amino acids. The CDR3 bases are TGCGCCAGCAGCCGAGACCCCGACCCCTCGGGCGGGGAGCTGTTTTTT. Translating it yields CASSRDPDPSGGELFF.

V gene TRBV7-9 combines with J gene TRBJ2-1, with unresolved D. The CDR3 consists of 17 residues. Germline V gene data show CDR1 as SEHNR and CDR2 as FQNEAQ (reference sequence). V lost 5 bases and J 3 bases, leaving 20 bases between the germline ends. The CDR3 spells CASSPRVRKSIYNEQFF. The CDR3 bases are TGTGCCAGCAGCCCCCGAGTGAGGAAAAGTATCTACAATGAGCAGTTCTTC.

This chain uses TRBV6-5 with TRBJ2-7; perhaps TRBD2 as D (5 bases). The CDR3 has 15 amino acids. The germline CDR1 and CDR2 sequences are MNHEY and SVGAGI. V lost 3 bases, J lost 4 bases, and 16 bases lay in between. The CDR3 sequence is CASSYYGLGSYEQYF. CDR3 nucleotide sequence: TGTGCCAGCAGTTATTACGGACTGGGTTCGTACGAGCAGTACTTC.

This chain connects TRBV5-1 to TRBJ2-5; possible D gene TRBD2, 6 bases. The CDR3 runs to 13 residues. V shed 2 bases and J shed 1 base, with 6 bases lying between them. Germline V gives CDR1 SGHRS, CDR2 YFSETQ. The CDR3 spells CASSFGGQETQYF. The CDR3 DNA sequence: TGCGCCAGCAGCTTCGGGGGCCAAGAGACCCAGTACTTC.

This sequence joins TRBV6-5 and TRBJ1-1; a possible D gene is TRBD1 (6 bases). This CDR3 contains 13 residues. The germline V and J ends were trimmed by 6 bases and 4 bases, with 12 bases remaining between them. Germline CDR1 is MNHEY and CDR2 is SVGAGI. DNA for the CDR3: TGTGCCAGCAGGCCAGGGGCTGGCACTGAAGCTTTCTTT. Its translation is CASRPGAGTEAFF.